This T cell receptor beta chain stems from a study of blood T cell repertoires in COVID-19. Overall study: T cells, B-cell-depleted T cells, or PBMCs provided the cDNA or gDNA that served as material.

Cohorts were assigned according to the clinical history that participants reported. This CDR3 has 16 amino acids. Germline CDR1 and CDR2: SNHLY and FYNNEI. After removal of 8 bases from V and 0 bases from J, the junction contained 10 bases not matched to a gene. Method: immunoSEQ multiplex PCR; TCRdb's copy keeps in-frame clones and lacks some. Of about 190,000 clones listed, around 80% are singletons. The V call is TRBV2, the J call TRBJ1-5, with TRBD1 matching over 7 bases. Sequencing was done on a sample of PBMCs or T cells enriched from blood (not recorded which). The TCR sequence derives from a woman between 45 and 60 years old with acute COVID-19. CDR3 DNA sequence: TGTGCCAGCGGGGATCAACAGGGGTATAGCAATCAGCCCCAGCATTTT. Translating gives CASGDQQGYSNQPQHF.